This T cell receptor (beta chain) was documented in a study of T-cell reconstitution after alpha-beta-depleted transplantation in children (dated by TCRdb to 2016 to 2018). With respect to the entire study: Using TCR repertoire profiling, the study followed T-cell immune reconstitution in a quantitative way in children after TCRalphabeta/CD19-depleted allogeneic hematopoietic cell transplantation.

Library prep was done by PCR. Sequencing instrument: Illumina HiSeq 2500. TCR library preparation used molecular barcoding, with unique molecular identifiers applied to normalize quantification of the TCRbeta repertoire. TCRdb reanalyzed the raw reads on its own, using fastp at Q25 for trimming and MiXCR for clone calling, and kept in-frame beta chains. Every entry covers one CDR3 protein and lists the most common genes and DNA from its rows. The sample includes approximately 210,000 distinct CDR3 sequences, with roughly 14% observed a single time. Jointly, the top ten make up 13% of the sample. The CDR3 spans 17 residues, from the cysteine through the phenylalanine. Only CDR3 DNA remains: 51 bases, in frame from the first base. From V the trimming removes 5 bases and from J it removes 3 bases, while the gene matches leave 10 bases of the junction unaccounted for. The germline V gene yields WSHSY for CDR1 and SAAADI for CDR2.

In its sample, this clonotype was seen many times. Its antigen remains unidentified. Base qualities are not recorded, but no much larger clone differs from it by a single base. The clonotype originates from a human donor who donated a stem cell graft to a child with acute lymphoblastic leukemia. The rearrangement joined TRBV10-2 to TRBJ2-3; 11 bases in the junction line up with TRBD2. The sequenced sample was PBMCs from the stem cell graft donor, obtained from the stem cell graft. The base sequence is TGCGCCAGCAGTTTTCCGGGACTAGCGGAGTTGACAGATACGCAGTATTTT. This yields the protein CASSFPGLAELTDTQYF.